This paragraph covers one TCR beta chain sequence. Original data processing: Amplification from reference gene primers served as the basis for estimated nucleated cell counts. TCRdb keeps only in-frame clones here, not all; method: immunoSEQ multiplex PCR. V, J and clone size derive from that table, while D and trimming were established from the DNA sequence. The sample shows fewer than 350,000 clones, approximately 89% of them seen only once. V lost 4 bases, J lost 6 bases, and 11 bases stayed unmatched. Germline V gene lookup returns CDR1 SGDLS and CDR2 YYNGEE. This CDR3 comprises 16 residues. This record belongs to a study of blood T cell repertoires in COVID-19. The wider study: Sites across the United States, Italy and Spain contributed samples from acute and convalescent COVID-19.

The rearrangement links TRBV9 to TRBJ1-2; 11 bases are shared with TRBD1. Sequencing was carried out using peripheral blood. The receptor comes from a woman in her sixties with COVID-19, enrolled during active disease. The CDR3: CASSLYQDRGRDGYTF. The CDR3 region has the DNA TGTGCCAGCAGCCTTTATCAGGACAGGGGGCGGGATGGCTACACCTTC.